This record covers a single TCR beta chain. Antigen unknown. The record originates from a study of T cell responses to AZD1222 COVID-19 vaccine. Study-level results: Along spike, vaccine-associated CD4 TCRs were found throughout, with dominance at 160-218 and 743-854. No day 14 peak samples; only post-peak repertoires were characterized. Following two doses of AZD1222, Spike-specific TCR breadth and depth rose.

Trimming cost V 4 bases and J 5 bases, with 11 bases left between them. Germline-derived CDR1 and CDR2 are SGHVS and FNYEAQ. The CDR3 is 13 residues long. This table comes from immunoSEQ multiplex PCR, and its TCRdb copy is limited to in-frame clones, with some not included. The repertoire holds about 69,000 clones, with around four fifths as singletons. The rearrangement links TRBV7-6 to TRBJ2-5, with unresolved D. This TCR was recovered from an adult who received the AZD1222 COVID-19 vaccine. Sequences were derived from peripheral blood, sampled 28 days after the second AZD1222 dose. The chain's CDR3 is CASSSHPKETQYF. The CDR3 DNA sequence: TGTGCCAGCAGCTCCCACCCTAAGGAGACCCAGTACTTC.